This T cell receptor (beta chain) originates from a study of beta chain features in type 1 diabetes. V lost 7 bases and J 8 bases, leaving 17 bases between the germline ends. Looked up from germline, CDR1 is SQVTM and CDR2 is ANQGSEA. The CDR3 totals 12 residues. Whole-study findings and limits: More deletions and fewer insertions at VDJ junctions were seen in type 1 diabetes patients. Possibly, sequencing cDNA over-represented cells that had high TCR expression levels.

Expressed TCRB transcripts were sequenced because the isolated RNA had all been reverse transcribed beforehand. Assay used: immunoSEQ multiplex PCR; TCRdb lists only in-frame clones, some missing. The data contain fewer than 250,000 clones, about 63% of them singletons. This clone has a handful of counts. Its antigen is unidentified. Blood was drawn once from each donor into heparinised tubes. The draws averaged around 110 mL. Via the markers CD45RO/CCR7/CD25/CD127/CD95/CD27, stem cell-like memory, regulatory, central memory and naive CD4+ cells were sorted. The gene calls are TRBV29-1 and TRBJ1-2; D not resolved. The receptor comes from a man under 40 in good health. Sequenced input: naive CD4+ T cells from blood. CDR3 nucleotides: TGCAGCGCATGGTGGGCCGGCAGCGGCTACACCTTC. It is translated as CSAWWAGSGYTF.